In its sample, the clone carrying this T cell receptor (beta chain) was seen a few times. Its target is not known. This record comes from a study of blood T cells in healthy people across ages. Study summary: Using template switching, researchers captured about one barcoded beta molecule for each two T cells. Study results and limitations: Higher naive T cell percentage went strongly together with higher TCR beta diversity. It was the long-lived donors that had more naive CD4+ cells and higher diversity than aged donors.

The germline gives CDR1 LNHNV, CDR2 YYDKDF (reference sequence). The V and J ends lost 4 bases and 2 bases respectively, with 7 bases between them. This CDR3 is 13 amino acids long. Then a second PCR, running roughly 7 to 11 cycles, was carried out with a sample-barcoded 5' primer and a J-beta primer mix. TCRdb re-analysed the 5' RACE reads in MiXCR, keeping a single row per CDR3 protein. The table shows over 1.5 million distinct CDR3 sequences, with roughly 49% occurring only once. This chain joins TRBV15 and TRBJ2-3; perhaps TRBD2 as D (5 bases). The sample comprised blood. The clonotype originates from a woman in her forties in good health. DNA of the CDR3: TGTGCCACCAGCACGACTATCACAGATACGCAGTATTTT. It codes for CATSTTITDTQYF.